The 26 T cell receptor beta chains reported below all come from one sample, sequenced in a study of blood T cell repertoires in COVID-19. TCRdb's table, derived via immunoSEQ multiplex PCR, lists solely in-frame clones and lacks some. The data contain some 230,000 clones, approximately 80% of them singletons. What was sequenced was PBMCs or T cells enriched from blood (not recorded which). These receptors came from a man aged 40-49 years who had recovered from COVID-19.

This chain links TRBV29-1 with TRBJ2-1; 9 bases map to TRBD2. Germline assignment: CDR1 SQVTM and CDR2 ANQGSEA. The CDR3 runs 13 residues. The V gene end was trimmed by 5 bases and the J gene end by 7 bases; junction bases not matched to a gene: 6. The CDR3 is CSVSVTSGNEQFF. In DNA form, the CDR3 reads TGCAGCGTTTCGGTGACTAGCGGAAATGAGCAGTTCTTC.

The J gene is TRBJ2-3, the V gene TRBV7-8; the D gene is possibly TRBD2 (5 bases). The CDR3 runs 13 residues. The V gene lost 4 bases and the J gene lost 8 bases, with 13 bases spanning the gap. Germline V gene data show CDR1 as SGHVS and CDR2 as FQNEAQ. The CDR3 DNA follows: TGTGCCAGCAGCTCAGCGGCCCCGGGTACGCAGTATTTT. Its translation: CASSSAAPGTQYF.

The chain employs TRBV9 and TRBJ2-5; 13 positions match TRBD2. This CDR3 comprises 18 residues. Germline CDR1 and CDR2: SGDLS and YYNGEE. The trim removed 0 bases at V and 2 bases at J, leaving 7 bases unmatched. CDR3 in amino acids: CASSVGGLTSGGQETQYF. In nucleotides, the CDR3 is TGTGCCAGCAGCGTAGGCGGATTGACTAGCGGGGGGCAAGAGACCCAGTACTTC.

The CDR3, as DNA: TGCGCCAGCAGCTTAGACAGCTACCAGTCCGAGCAGTACTTC. It yields the protein CASSLDSYQSEQYF. This rearrangement joins TRBV5-1 to TRBJ2-7; TRBD1 is a possible D gene (5 bases). Germline assignment: CDR1 SGHRS and CDR2 YFSETQ. V lost 2 bases to trimming and J lost 6 bases, with 15 bases between them. The CDR3 length is 14 residues.

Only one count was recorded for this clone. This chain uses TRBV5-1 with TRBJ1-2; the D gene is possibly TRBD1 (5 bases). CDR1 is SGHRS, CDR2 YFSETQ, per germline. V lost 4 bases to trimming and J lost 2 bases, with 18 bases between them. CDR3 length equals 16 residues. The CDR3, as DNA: TGCGCCAGCAGCCTAGACCCCAGCGGGGGGAACTATGGCTACACCTTC. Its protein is CASSLDPSGGNYGYTF.

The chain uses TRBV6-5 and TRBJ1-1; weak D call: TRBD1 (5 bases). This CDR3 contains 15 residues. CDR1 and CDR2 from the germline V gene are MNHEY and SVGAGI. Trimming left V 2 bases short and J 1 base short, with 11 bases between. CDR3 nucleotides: TGTGCCAGCAGTTACCACGGACACAGGAACACTGAAGCTTTCTTT. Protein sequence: CASSYHGHRNTEAFF.

The CDR3 spells CASSSLGVAGTKSTDTQYF. CDR3 bases: TGTGCCAGCAGCAGCCTAGGGGTAGCGGGGACCAAAAGCACAGATACGCAGTATTTT. The genes are TRBV5-6 and TRBJ2-3; TRBD2 agrees at 8 bases. J was trimmed by 0 bases and V by 4 bases; bases with no gene match: 16. This CDR3 has 19 amino acids. Germline lookup yields CDR1 SGHDT and CDR2 YYEEEE.

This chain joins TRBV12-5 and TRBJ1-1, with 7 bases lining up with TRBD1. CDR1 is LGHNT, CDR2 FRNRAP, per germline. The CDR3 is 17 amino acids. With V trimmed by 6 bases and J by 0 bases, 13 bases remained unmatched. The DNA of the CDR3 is TGTGCTAGTGGCCTCACCCCGACAGGGAGTATGAACACTGAAGCTTTCTTT. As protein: CASGLTPTGSMNTEAFF.

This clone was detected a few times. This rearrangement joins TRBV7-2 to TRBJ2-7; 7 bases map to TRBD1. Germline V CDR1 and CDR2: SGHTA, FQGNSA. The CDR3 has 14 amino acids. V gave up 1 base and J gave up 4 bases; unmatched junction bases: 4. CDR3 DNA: TGTGCCAGCAGCTTAGGGGGACAGATGTACGAGCAGTACTTC. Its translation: CASSLGGQMYEQYF.

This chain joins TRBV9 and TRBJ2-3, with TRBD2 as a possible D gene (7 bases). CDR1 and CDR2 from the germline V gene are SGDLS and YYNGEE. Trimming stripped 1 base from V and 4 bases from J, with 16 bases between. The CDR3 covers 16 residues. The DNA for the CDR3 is TGTGCCAGCAGCGTACTTCGGGGGGCTCGAGCAGATACGCAGTATTTT. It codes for CASSVLRGARADTQYF.

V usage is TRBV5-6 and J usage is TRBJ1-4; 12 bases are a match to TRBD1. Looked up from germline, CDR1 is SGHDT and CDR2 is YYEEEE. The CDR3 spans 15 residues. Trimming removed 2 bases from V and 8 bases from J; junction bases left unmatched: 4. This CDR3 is CASSFRDRGREKLFF. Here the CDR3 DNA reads TGTGCCAGCAGCTTCCGGGACAGGGGGCGGGAAAAACTGTTTTTT. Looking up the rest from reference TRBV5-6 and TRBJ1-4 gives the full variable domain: DAGVTQSPTHLIKTRGQQVTLRCSPKSGHDTVSWYQQALGQGPQFIFQYYEEEERQRGNFPDRFSGHQFPNYSSELNVNALLLGDSALYLCASSFRDRGREKLFFGSGTQLSVL.

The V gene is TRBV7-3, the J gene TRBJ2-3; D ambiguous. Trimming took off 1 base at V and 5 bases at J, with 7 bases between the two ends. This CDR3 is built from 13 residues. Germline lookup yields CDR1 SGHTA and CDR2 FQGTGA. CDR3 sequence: CASSLSLRDTQYF. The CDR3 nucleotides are TGTGCCAGCAGCTTAAGTTTGAGAGATACGCAGTATTTT. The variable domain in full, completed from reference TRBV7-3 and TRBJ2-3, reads GAGVSQTPSNKVTEKGKYVELRCDPISGHTALYWYRQSLGQGPEFLIYFQGTGAADDSGLPNDRFFAVRPEGSVSTLKIQRTERGDSAVYLCASSLSLRDTQYFGPGTRLTVL.

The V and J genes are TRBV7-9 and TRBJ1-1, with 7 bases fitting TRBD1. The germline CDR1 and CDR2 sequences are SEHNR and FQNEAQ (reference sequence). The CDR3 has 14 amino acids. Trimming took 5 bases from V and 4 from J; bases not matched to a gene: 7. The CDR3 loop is CASSALRGATEAFF. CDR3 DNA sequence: TGTGCCAGCAGCGCACTCAGGGGGGCCACTGAAGCTTTCTTT. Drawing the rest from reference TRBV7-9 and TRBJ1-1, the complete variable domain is DTGVSQNPRHKITKRGQNVTFRCDPISEHNRLYWYRQTLGQGPEFLTYFQNEAQLEKSRLLSDRFSAERPKGSFSTLEIQRTEQGDSAMYLCASSALRGATEAFFGQGTRLTVV.

The CDR3 reads CSVQSQGNTEAFF. The CDR3 region has the DNA TGCAGCGTCCAGAGCCAGGGGAACACTGAAGCTTTCTTT. J is TRBJ1-1 and V is TRBV29-1; D is possibly TRBD1 (5 bases). Trimming took off 6 bases at V and 1 base at J, with 12 bases between the two ends. Germline V CDR1 and CDR2: SQVTM, ANQGSEA. CDR3 size: 13 residues.

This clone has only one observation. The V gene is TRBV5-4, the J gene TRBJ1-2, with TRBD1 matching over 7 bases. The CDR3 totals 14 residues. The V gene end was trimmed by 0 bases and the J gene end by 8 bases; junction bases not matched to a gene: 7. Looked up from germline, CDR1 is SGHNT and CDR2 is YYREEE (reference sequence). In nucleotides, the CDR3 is TGTGCCAGCAGCTTGGATACAGGGGAAGGAGGCTACACCTTC. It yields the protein CASSLDTGEGGYTF.

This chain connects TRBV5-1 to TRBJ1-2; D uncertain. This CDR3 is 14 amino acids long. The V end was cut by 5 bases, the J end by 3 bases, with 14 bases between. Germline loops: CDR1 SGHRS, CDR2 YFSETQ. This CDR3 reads CASSRDTRDYGYTF. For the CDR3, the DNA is TGCGCCAGCAGTCGCGATACGCGGGACTATGGCTACACCTTC.

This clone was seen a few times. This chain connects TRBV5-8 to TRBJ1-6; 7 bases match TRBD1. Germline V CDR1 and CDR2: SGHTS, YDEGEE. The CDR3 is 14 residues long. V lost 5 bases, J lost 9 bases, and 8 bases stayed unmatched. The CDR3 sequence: CASRSTGETSPLHF. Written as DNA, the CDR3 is TGTGCCAGCAGAAGTACAGGGGAGACTTCACCCCTCCACTTT.

CDR3 in amino acids: CASSGLAGETQYF. The CDR3 coding sequence is TGTGCCAGCAGCGGACTAGCTGGCGAGACCCAGTACTTC. The V call is TRBV6-2 or TRBV6-3, the J call TRBJ2-5, with TRBD2 matching over 8 bases. This CDR3 comprises 13 residues. Germline V gives CDR1 MNHEY, CDR2 SVGEGT. Germline trimming cut 6 bases from V and 5 bases from J; bases unmatched to any gene: 5.

The CDR3 loop is CASSATTGRDQPQHF. The CDR3 DNA is TGTGCCAGCAGCGCCACGACAGGGAGAGATCAGCCCCAGCATTTT. The genes are TRBV7-2 and TRBJ1-5, with 7 bases lining up with TRBD1. CDR3 size: 15 residues. The junction had 9 bases not matched to a gene; V was cut back by 5 bases and J by 5 bases. From germline, CDR1 is SGHTA and CDR2 FQGNSA.

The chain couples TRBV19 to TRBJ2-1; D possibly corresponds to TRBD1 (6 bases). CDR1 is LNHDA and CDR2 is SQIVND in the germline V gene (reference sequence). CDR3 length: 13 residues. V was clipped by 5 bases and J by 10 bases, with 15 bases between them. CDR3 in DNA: TGTGCCAGTAGTCCGACAGGTCTTAGAGAGCAGTTCTTC. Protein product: CASSPTGLREQFF.

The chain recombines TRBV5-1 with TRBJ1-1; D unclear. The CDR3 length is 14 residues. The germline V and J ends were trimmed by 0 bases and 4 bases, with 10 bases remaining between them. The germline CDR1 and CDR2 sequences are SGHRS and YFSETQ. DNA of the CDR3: TGCGCCAGCAGCTTGGTCCCGGGAGGCACTGAAGCTTTCTTT. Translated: CASSLVPGGTEAFF.

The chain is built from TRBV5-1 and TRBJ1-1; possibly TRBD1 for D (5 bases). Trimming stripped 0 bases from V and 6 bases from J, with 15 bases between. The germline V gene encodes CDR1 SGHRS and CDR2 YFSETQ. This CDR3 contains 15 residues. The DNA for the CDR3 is TGCGCCAGCAGCTTGGATCTGGGGGGATTTTCTGAAGCTTTCTTT. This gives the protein CASSLDLGGFSEAFF.

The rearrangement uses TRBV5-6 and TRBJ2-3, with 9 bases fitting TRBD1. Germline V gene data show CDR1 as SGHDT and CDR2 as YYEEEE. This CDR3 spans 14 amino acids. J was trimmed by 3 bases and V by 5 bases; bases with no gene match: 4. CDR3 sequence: CASSSQGATDTQYF. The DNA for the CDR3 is TGTGCCAGCAGTTCACAGGGGGCTACAGATACGCAGTATTTT.

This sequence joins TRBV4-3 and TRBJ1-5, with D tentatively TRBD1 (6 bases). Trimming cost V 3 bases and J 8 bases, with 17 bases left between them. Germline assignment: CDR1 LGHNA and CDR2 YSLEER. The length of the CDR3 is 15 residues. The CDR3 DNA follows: TGCGCCAGCAGCCAGGAATGGGGGGGCGTCAAGCCCCAGCATTTT. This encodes CASSQEWGGVKPQHF.

In nucleotides, the CDR3 is TGTGCCAGCAGTGCGGCGGGTTACAATGAGCAGTTCTTC. Protein sequence: CASSAAGYNEQFF. The V call is TRBV2, the J call TRBJ2-1; tentatively, D is TRBD2 (5 bases). The CDR3 has 13 amino acids. V was trimmed by 4 bases and J by 4 bases, leaving 8 bases between them. CDR1 is SNHLY, CDR2 FYNNEI, per germline.

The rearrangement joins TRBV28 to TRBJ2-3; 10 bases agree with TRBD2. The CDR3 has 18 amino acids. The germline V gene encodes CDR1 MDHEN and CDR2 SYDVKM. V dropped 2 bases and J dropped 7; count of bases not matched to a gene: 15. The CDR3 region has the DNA TGTGCCAGCAGTTTACCCCTAGCGGGAGACCCCAAACCATATACGCAGTATTTT. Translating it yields CASSLPLAGDPKPYTQYF.